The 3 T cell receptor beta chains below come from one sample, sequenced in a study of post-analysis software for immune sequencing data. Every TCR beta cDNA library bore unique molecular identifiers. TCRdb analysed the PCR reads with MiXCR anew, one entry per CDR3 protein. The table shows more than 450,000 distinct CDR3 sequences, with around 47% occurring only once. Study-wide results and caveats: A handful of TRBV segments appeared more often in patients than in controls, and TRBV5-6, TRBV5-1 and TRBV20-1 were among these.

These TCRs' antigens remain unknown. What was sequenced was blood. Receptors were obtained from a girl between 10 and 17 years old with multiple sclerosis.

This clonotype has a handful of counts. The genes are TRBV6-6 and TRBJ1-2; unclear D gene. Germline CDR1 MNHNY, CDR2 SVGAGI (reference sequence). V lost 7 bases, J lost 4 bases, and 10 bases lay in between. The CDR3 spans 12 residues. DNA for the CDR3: TGTGCCAGCACTCTCCTTTCCTATGGCTACACCTTC. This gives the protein CASTLLSYGYTF.

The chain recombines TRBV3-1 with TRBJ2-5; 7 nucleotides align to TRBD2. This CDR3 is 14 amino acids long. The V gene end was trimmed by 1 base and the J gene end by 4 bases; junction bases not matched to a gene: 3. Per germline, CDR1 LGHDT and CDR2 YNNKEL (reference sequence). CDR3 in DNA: TGTGCCAGCAGCCAAGCGGGGGAGGGAGAGACCCAGTACTTC. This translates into CASSQAGEGETQYF.

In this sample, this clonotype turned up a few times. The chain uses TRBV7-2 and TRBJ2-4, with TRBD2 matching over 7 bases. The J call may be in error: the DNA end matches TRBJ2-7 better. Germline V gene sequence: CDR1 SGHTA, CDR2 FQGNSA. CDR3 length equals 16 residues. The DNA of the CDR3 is TGTGCCAGCAGATTCAAATGGGTAGGACTAGAGGGCGAGCAGTACTTC. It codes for CASRFKWVGLEGEQYF.